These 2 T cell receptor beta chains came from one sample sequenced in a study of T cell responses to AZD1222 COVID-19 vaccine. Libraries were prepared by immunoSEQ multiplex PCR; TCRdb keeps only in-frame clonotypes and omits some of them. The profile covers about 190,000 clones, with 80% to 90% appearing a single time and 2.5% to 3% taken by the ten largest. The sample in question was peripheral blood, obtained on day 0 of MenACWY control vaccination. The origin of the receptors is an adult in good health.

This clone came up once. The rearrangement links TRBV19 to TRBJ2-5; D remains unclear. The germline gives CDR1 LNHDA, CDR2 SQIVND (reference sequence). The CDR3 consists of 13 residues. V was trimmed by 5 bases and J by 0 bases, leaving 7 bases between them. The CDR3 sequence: CASSPKDQETQYF. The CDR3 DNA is TGTGCCAGTAGTCCCAAGGACCAAGAGACCCAGTACTTC.

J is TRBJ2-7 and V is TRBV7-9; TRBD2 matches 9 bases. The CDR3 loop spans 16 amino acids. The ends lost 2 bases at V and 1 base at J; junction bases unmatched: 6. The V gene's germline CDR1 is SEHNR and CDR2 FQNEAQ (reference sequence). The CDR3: CASSLFSSGASYEQYF. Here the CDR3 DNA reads TGTGCCAGCAGCTTATTTTCTAGCGGGGCTTCCTACGAGCAGTACTTC.